These 18 T cell receptor beta chains were sequenced from one sample in a study of regulatory T cells in long-lasting Graves disease. In building TCR beta libraries, iRepertoire HTBI primers were used together with Arm-PCR of CDR3 regions. A single record per CDR3 protein comes from TCRdb applying MiXCR to the multiplex PCR reads. The sample comprises approximately 560,000 distinct CDR3 sequences, roughly a sixth of which are singletons, and 12% rests with the top ten. Time point reported: newly diagnosed GD, antithyroid drugs for less than 3 months. PBMC-derived RNA was used for the TCR library. The data also belong to a second study, concerning T cells in Graves' hyperthyroidism and ophthalmopathy.

Sequencing used peripheral blood mononuclear cells (PBMCs), obtained at new diagnosis, from a patient treated with antithyroid drugs. The receptors here all came from a man younger than 35 with Graves disease.

The rearrangement links TRBV14 to TRBJ1-1; no definite D call. V was clipped by 6 bases and J by 4 bases, with 12 bases between them. In germline, CDR1 is SGHDN, CDR2 FVKESK. This CDR3 comprises 13 residues. The CDR3 is CASSTAKATEAFF. The CDR3 nucleotides are TGTGCCAGCAGTACGGCTAAGGCCACTGAAGCTTTCTTT.

This clonotype was seen more than once but under ten times. The chain has TRBV20-1 and TRBJ1-6; tentative D call: TRBD1 (6 bases). Trimming stripped 0 bases from V and 3 bases from J, with 15 bases between. Germline V gene data show CDR1 as DFQATT and CDR2 as SNEGSKA (reference sequence). This CDR3 is 17 amino acids long. The CDR3 DNA is TGCAGTGCTAGAGACCCGCACCCGACAGGCTATAATTCACCCCTCCACTTT. It encodes CSARDPHPTGYNSPLHF.

This clonotype was detected only a few times. The chain carries TRBV27 and TRBJ1-4; 10 bases match TRBD1. CDR1 and CDR2 from the germline V gene are MNHEY and SMNVEV (reference sequence). The CDR3 extends over 15 amino acids. Losses at the gene ends were 4 bases for V and 3 bases for J; bases not matched to a gene: 2. The CDR3 here is CASSWTGGANEKLFF. The CDR3 DNA is TGTGCCAGCAGTTGGACAGGGGGGGCTAATGAAAAACTGTTTTTT.

This clonotype showed up just a few times. The J gene is TRBJ2-4, the V gene TRBV3-1, with 8 nucleotides matching TRBD1. Germline trimming cut 1 base from V and 6 bases from J; bases unmatched to any gene: 5. The germline gives CDR1 LGHDT, CDR2 YNNKEL (reference sequence). The CDR3 consists of 15 residues. In DNA form, the CDR3 reads TGTGCCAGCAGCCAAGTTGACAGGGGAAGAAACATTCAGTACTTC. Residues: CASSQVDRGRNIQYF.

This clonotype was seen repeatedly, ten times or more. The chain couples TRBV20-1 to TRBJ2-7; 14 nucleotides align to TRBD2. Germline CDR1 reads DFQATT; CDR2 reads SNEGSKA (reference sequence). CDR3 length: 13 residues. The CDR3, as DNA: TGCAGCGGAACCGGGACTAGCGGGAGTCGGGGGTACTTC. Encoded protein: CSGTGTSGSRGYF.

This clonotype was found many times. The chain combines TRBV6-2 or TRBV6-3 with TRBJ1-1; 7 nucleotides align to TRBD1. The V gene end was trimmed by 0 bases and the J gene end by 4 bases; junction bases not matched to a gene: 5. This CDR3 is 15 amino acids long. Germline lookup yields CDR1 MNHEY and CDR2 SVGEGT. The CDR3 is CASSYSTGIGTEAFF. CDR3 coding DNA: TGTGCCAGCAGTTACTCGACAGGGATCGGCACTGAAGCTTTCTTT.

The chain uses TRBV27 and TRBJ2-2, with TRBD2 matching over 11 bases. Germline assignment: CDR1 MNHEY and CDR2 SMNVEV (reference sequence). The CDR3 covers 16 residues. V was pared by 3 bases and J by 5 bases, with 5 bases of the junction left unmatched. Here the CDR3 reads CASSLSTSGGTGELFF. Written as DNA, the CDR3 is TGTGCCAGCAGTTTGAGCACTAGCGGGGGAACCGGGGAGCTGTTTTTT.

V usage is TRBV9 and J usage is TRBJ2-2; D remains ambiguous. The CDR3 is 16 amino acids. The V end lost 3 bases, the J end lost 0 bases, and 12 bases lay between the germline ends. Germline CDR1 SGDLS, CDR2 YYNGEE. The CDR3 is CASSDPYNANTGELFF. CDR3 coding DNA: TGTGCCAGCAGCGACCCATATAACGCGAACACCGGGGAGCTGTTTTTT. Looking up the rest from reference TRBV9 and TRBJ2-2 gives the full variable domain: DSGVTQTPKHLITATGQRVTLRCSPRSGDLSVYWYQQSLDQGLQFLIQYYNGEERAKGNILERFSAQQFPDLHSELNLSSLELGDSALYFCASSDPYNANTGELFFGEGSRLTVL.

This clonotype showed up many times. The chain carries TRBV25-1 and TRBJ2-5, with D possibly being TRBD1 or TRBD2 (5 bases each). Germline V gene lookup returns CDR1 MGHDK and CDR2 SYGVNS. Trimming left V 5 bases short and J 5 bases short, with 18 bases between. The CDR3 is 15 residues long. The CDR3 nucleotides are TGTGCCAGCAGTCCCCCCGAGGGGCTTGGGGAGACCCAGTACTTC. Residues: CASSPPEGLGETQYF.

Many counts were recorded for this clonotype. The rearrangement joins TRBV12-3 or TRBV12-4 to TRBJ1-1; D gene unclear. This CDR3 contains 13 residues. Trimming pared 6 bases from V and 0 bases from J, leaving 8 bases between. CDR3 in DNA: TGTGCCAGCAGCTTGGCTATGAACACTGAAGCTTTCTTT. Protein: CASSLAMNTEAFF.

This clonotype has ten or more counts. CDR3 in DNA: TGTGCCAGCAGTGGAGGGACAGGGTCTGAAGCTTTCTTT. This codes for CASSGGTGSEAFF. The chain carries TRBV2 and TRBJ1-1; 9 bases are shared with TRBD1. V shed 4 bases, J shed 6 bases, and the junction held 3 bases outside the gene matches. Germline V gene data show CDR1 as SNHLY and CDR2 as FYNNEI. CDR3 length: 13 residues.

This clonotype showed up just a few times. V gene TRBV30 combines with J gene TRBJ1-2, with D perhaps TRBD1 (5 bases). The length of the CDR3 is 14 residues. Germline V gives CDR1 GTSNPN, CDR2 SVGIG (reference sequence). Between the trimmed V and J ends, which lost 2 bases and 6 bases, there was a span of 16 bases. For the CDR3, the DNA is TGTGCCTGGAGTCGAGAGTGGGGGATGGATGGCTACACCTTC. It encodes CAWSREWGMDGYTF. The full variable domain, its missing parts supplied by reference TRBV30 and TRBJ1-2, is SQTIHQWPATLVQPVGSPLSLECTVEGTSNPNLYWYRQAAGRGLQLLFYSVGIGQISSEVPQNLSASRPQDRQFILSSKKLLLSDSGFYLCAWSREWGMDGYTFGSGTRLTVV.

This chain links TRBV11-2 with TRBJ2-1; D remains ambiguous. This CDR3 comprises 13 residues. V lost 5 bases and J lost 12, with 17 bases in between. Looked up from germline, CDR1 is SGHAT and CDR2 is FQNNGV. CDR3 protein: CASSLVWTKWQFF. The CDR3 DNA sequence: TGTGCCAGCAGCCTCGTCTGGACGAAGTGGCAGTTCTTC.

This clonotype was observed at least ten times. The chain has TRBV11-1 and TRBJ1-6; D might be TRBD1 (5 bases). Per the germline V gene, CDR1 is SGHAT and CDR2 is FQDESV (reference sequence). The V and J ends lost 1 base and 10 bases respectively, with 11 bases between them. CDR3 length: 14 residues. The CDR3 loop reads CASSLEGSDSPLHF. CDR3 DNA: TGTGCCAGCAGCTTAGAGGGGTCAGACTCACCCCTCCACTTT.

The gene calls are TRBV5-1 and TRBJ1-4, with a weak D call TRBD1 (5 bases). CDR3 length equals 15 residues. Germline V lookup: CDR1 SGHRS, CDR2 YFSETQ. V was clipped by 3 bases and J by 4 bases, with 13 bases between them. The CDR3 spells CASSSTPGINEKLFF. CDR3 nucleotide sequence: TGCGCCAGCAGCTCGACGCCAGGGATTAATGAAAAACTGTTTTTT.

This clonotype has at least ten counts. This chain joins TRBV30 and TRBJ1-2; the D gene is possibly TRBD1 (5 bases). The germline V gene has CDR1 GTSNPN and CDR2 SVGIG (reference sequence). The V end lost 8 bases, the J end lost 0 bases, and 13 bases lay between the germline ends. The length of the CDR3 is 13 residues. Here the CDR3 reads CASRTTANYGYTF. For the CDR3, the DNA is TGTGCCAGCCGGACAACAGCTAACTATGGCTACACCTTC. The variable domain in full, completed from reference TRBV30 and TRBJ1-2, reads SQTIHQWPATLVQPVGSPLSLECTVEGTSNPNLYWYRQAAGRGLQLLFYSVGIGQISSEVPQNLSASRPQDRQFILSSKKLLLSDSGFYLCASRTTANYGYTFGSGTRLTVV.

This clonotype was detected ten times or more. A junction boundary mismatches the germline segment, possibly from a read error. The CDR3 protein is CASSLATGGTEAFF. In nucleotides, the CDR3 is TGTGCCAGCAGCTTAGCGACAGGGGGCACTGAAGCTTTCTTT. The chain employs TRBV5-1 and TRBJ1-1; TRBD1 matches 9 bases. CDR1 is SGHRS and CDR2 is YFSETQ in the germline V gene. CDR3 length: 14 amino acids. Variable domain in full (rest from reference TRBV5-1 and TRBJ1-1): KAGVTQTPRYLIKTRGQQVTLSCSPISGHRSVSWYQQTPGQGLQFLFEYFSETQRNKGNFPGRFSGRQFSNSRSEMNVSTLELGDSALYLCASSLATGGTEAFFGQGTRLTVV.

This clonotype appeared many times. The chain joins TRBV12-3 or TRBV12-4 to TRBJ2-3; 10 bases agree with TRBD1. With V trimmed by 6 bases and J by 3 bases, 9 bases remained unmatched. The CDR3 totals 16 residues. DNA of the CDR3: TGTGCCAGCAGCCTACTGACAGGGGGCAAGACAGATACGCAGTATTTT. Protein: CASSLLTGGKTDTQYF.